This T cell receptor beta chain stems from a study of T cells in Graves' hyperthyroidism and ophthalmopathy. Notes on the study in general: Most clonotypes expanded in thyroid above 0.001 were likewise present in blood.

This clonotype has a count of ten or more. Antigen specificity is unknown. An approximately 10 ml volume of fresh peripheral blood provided the PBMCs. RNA transcripts were the template for amplifying TCR beta CDR3 regions. A set of HTBI primers served as the primers for a first-round RT-PCR of the TCR CDR3. Each CDR3 protein is one row after TCRdb ran MiXCR on the multiplex PCR reads. The sample contains hundreds of thousands of distinct CDR3 sequences, more than 12% of which appear only once. This receptor was identified in a woman aged 50 to 60 with Graves' ophthalmopathy. The sequencing sample was made of blood.

This CDR3 is CASSDTGGNYGYTF. The CDR3 region has the DNA TGTGCCAGCAGTGATACAGGGGGAAACTATGGCTACACCTTC. The gene calls are TRBV2 and TRBJ1-2, with 8 nucleotides matching TRBD1. Germline V gene data show CDR1 as SNHLY and CDR2 as FYNNEI. With V trimmed by 3 bases and J by 2 bases, 2 bases remained unmatched. The CDR3 contains 14 residues. Full variable domain (missing parts from reference TRBV2 and TRBJ1-2): EPEVTQTPSHQVTQMGQEVILRCVPISNHLYFYWYRQILGQKVEFLVSFYNNEISEKSEIFDDQFSVERPDGSNFTLKIRSTKLEDSAMYFCASSDTGGNYGYTFGSGTRLTVV.